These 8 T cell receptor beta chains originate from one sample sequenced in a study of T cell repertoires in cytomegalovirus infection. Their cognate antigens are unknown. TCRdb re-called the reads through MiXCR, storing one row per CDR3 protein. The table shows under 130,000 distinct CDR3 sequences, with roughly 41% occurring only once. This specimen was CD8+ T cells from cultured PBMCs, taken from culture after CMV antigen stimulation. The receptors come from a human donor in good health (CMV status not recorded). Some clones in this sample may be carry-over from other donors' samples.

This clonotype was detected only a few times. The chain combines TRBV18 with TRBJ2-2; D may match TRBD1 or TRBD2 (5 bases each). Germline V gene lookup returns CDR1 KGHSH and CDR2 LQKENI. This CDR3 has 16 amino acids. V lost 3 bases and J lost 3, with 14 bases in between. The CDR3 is CASSPGRRDHTGELFF. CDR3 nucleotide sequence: TGTGCCAGCTCACCGGGTCGTAGGGACCACACCGGGGAGCTGTTTTTT.

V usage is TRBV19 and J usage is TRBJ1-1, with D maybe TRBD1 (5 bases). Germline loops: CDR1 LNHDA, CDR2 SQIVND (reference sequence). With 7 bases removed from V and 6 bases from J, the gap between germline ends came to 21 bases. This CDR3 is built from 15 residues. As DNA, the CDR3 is TGTGCCAGTAATAGGCCCCGGGGGGTAGGGGCTGAAGCTTTCTTT. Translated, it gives CASNRPRGVGAEAFF.

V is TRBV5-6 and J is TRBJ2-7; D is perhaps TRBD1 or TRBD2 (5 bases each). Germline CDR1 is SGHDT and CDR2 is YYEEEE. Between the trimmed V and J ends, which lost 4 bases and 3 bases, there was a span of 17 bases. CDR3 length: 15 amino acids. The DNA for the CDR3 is TGTGCCAGCAGCCCCCCGTCGGGGCAACGCTACGAGCAGTACTTC. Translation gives CASSPPSGQRYEQYF.

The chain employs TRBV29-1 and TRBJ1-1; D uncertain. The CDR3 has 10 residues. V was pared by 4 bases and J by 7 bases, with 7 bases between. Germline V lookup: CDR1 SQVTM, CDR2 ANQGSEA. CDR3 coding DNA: TGCAGCGTTGTCGCAGGTGAAGCTTTCTTT. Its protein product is CSVVAGEAFF.

CDR3 loop: CASSLRGGSSEAFF. Written as DNA, the CDR3 is TGTGCCAGCAGCCTGAGAGGGGGCTCATCTGAAGCTTTCTTT. J is TRBJ1-1 and V is TRBV5-6, with TRBD1 identical over 7 bases. The CDR3 is 14 amino acids. Germline assignment: CDR1 SGHDT and CDR2 YYEEEE. After removal of 4 bases from V and 6 bases from J, the junction contained 9 bases not matched to a gene.

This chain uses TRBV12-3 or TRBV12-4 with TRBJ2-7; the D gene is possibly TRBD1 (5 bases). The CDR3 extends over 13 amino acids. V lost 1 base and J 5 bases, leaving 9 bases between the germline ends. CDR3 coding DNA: TGTGCCAGCAGTTTAGGTAGGGGCAACGAGCAGTACTTC. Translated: CASSLGRGNEQYF.

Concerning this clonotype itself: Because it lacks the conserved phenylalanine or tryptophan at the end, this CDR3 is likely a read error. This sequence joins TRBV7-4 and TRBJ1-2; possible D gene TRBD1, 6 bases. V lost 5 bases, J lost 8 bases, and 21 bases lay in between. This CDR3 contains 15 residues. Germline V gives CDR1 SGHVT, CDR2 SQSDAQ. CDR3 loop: CASSPDSWGAPGYTY. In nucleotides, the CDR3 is TGTGCCAGCAGCCCAGACTCCTGGGGGGCGCCCGGCTACACCTAC.

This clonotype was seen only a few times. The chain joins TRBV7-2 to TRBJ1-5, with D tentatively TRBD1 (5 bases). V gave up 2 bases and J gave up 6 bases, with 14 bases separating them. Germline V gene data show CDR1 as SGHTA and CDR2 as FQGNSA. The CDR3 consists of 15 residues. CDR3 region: CASSLNVGGPQPQHF. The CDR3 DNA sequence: TGTGCCAGCAGCTTAAACGTGGGGGGACCTCAGCCCCAGCATTTT.